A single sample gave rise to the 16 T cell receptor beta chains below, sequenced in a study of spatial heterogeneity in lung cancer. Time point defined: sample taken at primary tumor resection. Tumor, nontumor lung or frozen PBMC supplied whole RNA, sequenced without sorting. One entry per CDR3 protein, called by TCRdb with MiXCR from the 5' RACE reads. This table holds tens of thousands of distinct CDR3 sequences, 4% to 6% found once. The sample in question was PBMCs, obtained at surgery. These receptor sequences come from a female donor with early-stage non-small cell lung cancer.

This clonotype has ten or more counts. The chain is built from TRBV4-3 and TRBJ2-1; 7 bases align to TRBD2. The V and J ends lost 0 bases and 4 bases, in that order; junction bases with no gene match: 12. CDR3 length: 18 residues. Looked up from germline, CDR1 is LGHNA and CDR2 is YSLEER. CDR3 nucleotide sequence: TGCGCCAGCAGCCAAGAGGAGATTGCGGGAGTCGGTTACAATGAGCAGTTCTTC. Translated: CASSQEEIAGVGYNEQFF.

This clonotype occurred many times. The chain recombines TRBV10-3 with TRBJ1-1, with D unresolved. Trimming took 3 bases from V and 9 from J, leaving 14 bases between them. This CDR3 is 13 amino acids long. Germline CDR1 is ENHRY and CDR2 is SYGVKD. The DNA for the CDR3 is TGTGCCATCAGTGAAGGATCGGACCCCCAAGCTTTCTTT. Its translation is CAISEGSDPQAFF.

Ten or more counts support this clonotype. The CDR3 reads CASSQEDSYSYGYTF. The CDR3 DNA reads TGTGCCAGCAGCCAAGAGGACAGCTACTCCTATGGCTACACCTTC. This chain uses TRBV3-1 with TRBJ1-2, with D possibly being TRBD1 (6 bases). Germline CDR1 is LGHDT and CDR2 is YNNKEL (reference sequence). V was cut by 0 bases and J by 4 bases, with 12 bases left in between. CDR3 length: 15 amino acids. The entire variable domain, with the rest obtained from reference TRBV3-1 and TRBJ1-2, is as follows: DTAVSQTPKYLVTQMGNDKSIKCEQNLGHDTMYWYKQDSKKFLKIMFSYNNKELIINETVPNRFSPKSPDKAHLNLHINSLELGDSAVYFCASSQEDSYSYGYTFGSGTRLTVV.

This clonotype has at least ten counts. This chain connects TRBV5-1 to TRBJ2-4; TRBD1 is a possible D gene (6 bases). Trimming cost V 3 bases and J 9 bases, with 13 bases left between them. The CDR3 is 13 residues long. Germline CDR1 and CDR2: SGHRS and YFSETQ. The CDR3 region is CASSSQGRGIQYF. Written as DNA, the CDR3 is TGCGCCAGCAGCTCACAGGGAAGGGGCATTCAGTACTTC.

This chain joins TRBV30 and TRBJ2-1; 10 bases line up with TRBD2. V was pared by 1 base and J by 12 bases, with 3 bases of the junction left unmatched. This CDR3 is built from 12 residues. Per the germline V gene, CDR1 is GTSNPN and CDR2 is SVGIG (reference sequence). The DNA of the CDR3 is TGTGCCTGGAGTGCTAGCGGGAGTTGGCAGTTCTTC. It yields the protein CAWSASGSWQFF.

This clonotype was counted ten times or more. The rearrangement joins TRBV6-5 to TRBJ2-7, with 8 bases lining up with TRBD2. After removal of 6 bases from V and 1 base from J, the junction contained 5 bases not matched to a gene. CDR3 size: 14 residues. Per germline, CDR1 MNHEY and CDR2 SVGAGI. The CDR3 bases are TGTGCCAGCAGCCGGGGGGGCGCGTCCTACGAGCAGTACTTC. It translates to CASSRGGASYEQYF.

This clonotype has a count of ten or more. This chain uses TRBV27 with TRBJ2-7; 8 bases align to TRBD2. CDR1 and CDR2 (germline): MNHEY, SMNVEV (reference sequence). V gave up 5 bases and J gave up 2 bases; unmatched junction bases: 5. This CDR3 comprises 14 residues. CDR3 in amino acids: CASSPERGPYEQYF. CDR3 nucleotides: TGTGCCAGCAGTCCAGAGCGGGGGCCCTACGAGCAGTACTTC.

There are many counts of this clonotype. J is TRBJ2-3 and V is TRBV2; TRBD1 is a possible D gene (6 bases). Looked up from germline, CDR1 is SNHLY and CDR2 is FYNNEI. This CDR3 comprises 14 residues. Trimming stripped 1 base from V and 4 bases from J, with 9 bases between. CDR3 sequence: CASSEDRVADTQYF. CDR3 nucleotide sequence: TGTGCCAGCAGTGAAGACAGGGTCGCAGATACGCAGTATTTT.

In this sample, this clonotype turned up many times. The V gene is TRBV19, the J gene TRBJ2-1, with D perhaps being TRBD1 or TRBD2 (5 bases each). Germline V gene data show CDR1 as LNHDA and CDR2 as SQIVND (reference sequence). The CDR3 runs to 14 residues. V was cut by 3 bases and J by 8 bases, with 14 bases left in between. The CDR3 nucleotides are TGTGCCAGTAGTATCCCCTGGGGGATGGATGAGCAGTTCTTC. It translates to CASSIPWGMDEQFF.

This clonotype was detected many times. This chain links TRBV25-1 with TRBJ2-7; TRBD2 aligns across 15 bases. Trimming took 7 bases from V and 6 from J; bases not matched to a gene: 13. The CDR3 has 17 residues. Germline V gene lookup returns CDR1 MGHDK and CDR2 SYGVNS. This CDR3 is CASIGTSGGQSPSEQYF. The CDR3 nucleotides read TGTGCCAGCATCGGGACTAGCGGGGGGCAATCCCCCTCCGAGCAGTACTTC.

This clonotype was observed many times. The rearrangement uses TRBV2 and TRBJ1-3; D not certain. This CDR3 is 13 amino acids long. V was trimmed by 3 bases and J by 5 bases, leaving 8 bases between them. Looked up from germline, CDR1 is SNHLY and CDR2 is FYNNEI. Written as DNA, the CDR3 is TGTGCCAGCAGTGAGACGGTCCGAAACACCATATATTTT. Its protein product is CASSETVRNTIYF. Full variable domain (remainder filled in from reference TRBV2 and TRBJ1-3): EPEVTQTPSHQVTQMGQEVILRCVPISNHLYFYWYRQILGQKVEFLVSFYNNEISEKSEIFDDQFSVERPDGSNFTLKIRSTKLEDSAMYFCASSETVRNTIYFGEGSWLTVV.

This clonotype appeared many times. The CDR3 here is CASSLGPLGQGANGYTF. For the CDR3, the DNA is TGCGCCAGCAGCTTGGGCCCCCTCGGACAGGGGGCGAATGGCTACACCTTC. The chain recombines TRBV5-1 with TRBJ1-2; 11 positions agree with TRBD1. The CDR3 is made up of 17 amino acids. V lost 0 bases to trimming and J lost 6 bases; unmatched junction nucleotides: 10. Germline-derived CDR1 and CDR2 are SGHRS and YFSETQ.

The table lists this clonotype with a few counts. This CDR3 reads CSARPGTDLMYF. The CDR3, as DNA: TGCAGTGCTAGGCCCGGGACTGACCTAATGTACTTC. The chain is built from TRBV20-1 and TRBJ2-7; D might be TRBD2 (6 bases). CDR3 length equals 12 residues. Germline V gives CDR1 DFQATT, CDR2 SNEGSKA (reference sequence). Between the trimmed V and J ends, which lost 3 bases and 12 bases, there was a span of 18 bases.

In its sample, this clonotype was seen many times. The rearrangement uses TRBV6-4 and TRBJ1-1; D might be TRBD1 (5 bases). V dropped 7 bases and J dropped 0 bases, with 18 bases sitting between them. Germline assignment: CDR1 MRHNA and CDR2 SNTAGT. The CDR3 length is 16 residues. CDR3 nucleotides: TGTGCCAGCATGTACAGGTGCAGCCTTATGAACACTGAAGCTTTCTTT. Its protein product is CASMYRCSLMNTEAFF.

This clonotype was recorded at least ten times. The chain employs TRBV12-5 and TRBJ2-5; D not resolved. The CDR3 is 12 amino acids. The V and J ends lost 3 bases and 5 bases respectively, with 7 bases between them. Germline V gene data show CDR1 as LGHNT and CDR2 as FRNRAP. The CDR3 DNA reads TGTGCTAGTGGTTTTATCCGCGAGACCCAGTACTTC. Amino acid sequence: CASGFIRETQYF.

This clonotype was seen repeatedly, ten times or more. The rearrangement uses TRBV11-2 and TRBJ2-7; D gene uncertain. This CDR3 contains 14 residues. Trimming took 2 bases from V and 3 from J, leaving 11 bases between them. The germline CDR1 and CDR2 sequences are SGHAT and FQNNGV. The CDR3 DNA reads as TGTGCCAGCAGCTTAACGGCCACATACTACGAGCAGTACTTC. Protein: CASSLTATYYEQYF.